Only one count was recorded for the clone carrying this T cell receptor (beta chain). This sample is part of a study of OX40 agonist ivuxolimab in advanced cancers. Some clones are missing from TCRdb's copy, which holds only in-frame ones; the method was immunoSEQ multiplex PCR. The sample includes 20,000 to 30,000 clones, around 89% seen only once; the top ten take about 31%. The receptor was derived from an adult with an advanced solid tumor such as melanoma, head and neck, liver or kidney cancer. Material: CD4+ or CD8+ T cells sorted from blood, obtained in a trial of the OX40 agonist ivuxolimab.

The CDR3 is CASSVLGGGDTQYF. The CDR3 coding sequence is TGTGCCAGCAGCGTTCTGGGCGGGGGGGATACGCAGTATTTT. This rearrangement joins TRBV7-2 to TRBJ2-3; 8 bases fit TRBD2. The V gene end was trimmed by 5 bases and the J gene end by 6 bases; junction bases not matched to a gene: 7. Germline CDR1 reads SGHTA; CDR2 reads FQGNSA. The CDR3 is made up of 14 amino acids.